This T cell receptor (beta chain) was documented in a study of shared clonotypes between healthy human individuals. Study-level results: A handful of donors had about 5.1% of their naive CD4 clonotypes in common.

Free of recent acute infections or vaccinations, the donors were healthy HIV-negative adults. TCRdb's table, derived via immunoSEQ multiplex PCR, lists solely in-frame clones and lacks some. The table has roughly 700,000 clones, less than 85% seen once. A remark on this clone: Its target is not known.

Germline-derived CDR1 and CDR2 are SEHNR and FQNEAQ (reference sequence). This CDR3 comprises 16 residues. Trimming pared 0 bases from V and 6 bases from J, leaving 14 bases between. This receptor was obtained from a woman in her twenties or thirties in good health. The sequenced sample consisted of memory CD4+ T cells sorted from blood. Subset meaning: CD45RA-negative fraction. J is TRBJ1-4 and V is TRBV7-9, with D uncertain. CDR3 region: CASSLATGTWDEKLFF. The CDR3 bases are TGTGCCAGCAGCTTAGCGACCGGCACGTGGGATGAAAAACTGTTTTTT.